The clone carrying this T cell receptor beta chain has only one observation. Its target is unknown. This entry belongs to a study of shared clonotypes between healthy human individuals. Overall study: Each donor's CD8 memory used one plate, CD8 naive two, each CD4 subset three. Study-level results: Sampling involved blood alone; tissue repertoires likely differ. Compared with memory subsets, naive subsets generally had larger estimated richness.

J gave up 4 bases and V 3 bases, and 5 bases lay outside the gene matches. The CDR3 consists of 14 residues. Looked up from germline, CDR1 is SGDLS and CDR2 is YYNGEE. Replicate PCRs run on sorted subsets employed approximately 200 ng DNA, approximately 30,000 T cell genomes. The table came from immunoSEQ multiplex PCR; TCRdb's copy has only in-frame clones and leaves some out. The table records 2 million to 3 million clones, around nine tenths of them present only once. Specimen: naive CD4+ T cells sorted from blood. This sample's subset: CD45RA+ positively selected. The chain uses TRBV9 and TRBJ2-3, with 7 bases identical to TRBD1. The receptor was derived from a man between 18 and 29 years old in good health. The CDR3 nucleotides are TGTGCCAGCAGCGCCACGACAGGGCCAGATACGCAGTATTTT. Translating it yields CASSATTGPDTQYF.